The present TCR beta chain was sequenced within a study of identical twins. The study's findings and limits: Among monozygotic twins, out-of-frame TCR alpha sharing exceeded what models predicted. Those out-of-frame alpha sequences shared by twins showed an excess of low generation probability.

A universal primer binding site was introduced by template switching. The final cDNA contained unique molecular identifiers. TCRdb called the 5' RACE reads again in MiXCR, with one record for every CDR3 protein. The sample carries more than 1.5 million distinct CDR3 sequences, around a third recorded once. The CDR3 extends over 16 amino acids. Germline CDR1 and CDR2: MGHRA and YSYEKL. The trim removed 3 bases at V and 4 bases at J, leaving 8 bases unmatched. Remarks on this clonotype: As yet, its antigen is unknown.

The sequence came from a newborn girl in good health. Sequenced material: cord blood. V is TRBV4-1 and J is TRBJ2-1; TRBD2 agrees at 8 bases. The CDR3 DNA follows: TGCGCCAGCAGCCATCCCGGGACTAGACTATACAATGAGCAGTTCTTC. It codes for CASSHPGTRLYNEQFF.